This T cell receptor (beta chain) is from a study of T cells in Graves' hyperthyroidism and ophthalmopathy. Germline loops: CDR1 DFQATT, CDR2 SNEGSKA (reference sequence). The CDR3 totals 13 residues. V lost 3 bases to trimming and J lost 6 bases; unmatched junction nucleotides: 7. Amplification targeted TCR beta CDR3 regions from RNA transcripts. The primer set for the first-round RT-PCR of the TCR CDR3 was HTBI. In TCRdb, the multiplex PCR reads were re-called with MiXCR into one record per CDR3 protein. Here the sample spans about 290,000 distinct CDR3 sequences, roughly 14% being singletons. Many counts were recorded for this clonotype.

The TCR was taken from a woman in her thirties with Graves' hyperthyroidism that later progressed to Graves' ophthalmopathy. The chain recombines TRBV20-1 with TRBJ2-7; 8 nucleotides line up with TRBD1. The sequencing input was blood. CDR3 amino acids: CSARDWTGPEQYF. CDR3 nucleotides: TGCAGTGCTAGGGATTGGACAGGGCCCGAGCAGTACTTC.